These T cell receptor beta chains were read from a single sample in a study of monozygotic twins with inflammatory bowel disease. TCRdb derives one entry per CDR3 protein from the 5' RACE reads, leaving out DNA. There are over 110,000 distinct CDR3 sequences in the sample, with 2.4% held by the top ten. The sequenced sample consisted of blood. These receptors all come from a human donor with ulcerative colitis or Crohn's disease, or a healthy co-twin of an affected twin (not recorded which). CDR3s include the opening cysteine and the closing phenylalanine or tryptophan.

v_gene: TRBV4-3
j_gene: TRBJ2-3
CDR3aa: CASSQKGADTDTQYF

v_gene: TRBV12-3/TRBV12-4
j_gene: TRBJ1-4
CDR3aa: CASRGTGEVEKLFF

v_gene: TRBV5-1
j_gene: TRBJ1-2
CDR3aa: CASSPGDSYGYTF

v_gene: TRBV7-2
j_gene: TRBJ1-2
CDR3aa: CASSLGGQGAYGYTF

v_gene: TRBV7-2
j_gene: TRBJ2-6
CDR3aa: CASSLVSGANVLTF

v_gene: TRBV20-1
j_gene: TRBJ1-6
CDR3aa: CSASPRQNYSPLHF

v_gene: TRBV20-1
j_gene: TRBJ1-4
CDR3aa: CGGPQGGRKKLFF

v_gene: TRBV10-3
j_gene: TRBJ1-1
CDR3aa: CAISELKSGSEAFF

v_gene: TRBV12-3/TRBV12-4
j_gene: TRBJ1-2
CDR3aa: CASSPPTDGYGYTF

v_gene: TRBV7-9
j_gene: TRBJ1-5
CDR3aa: CASSLAGGWNQPQHF

v_gene: TRBV28
j_gene: TRBJ1-2
CDR3aa: CASSLSFFNAGLKGEGYTF

v_gene: TRBV9
j_gene: TRBJ2-5
CDR3aa: CASSSRTAQETQYF

v_gene: TRBV5-1
j_gene: TRBJ2-5
CDR3aa: CASSPSGTEYQETQYF

v_gene: TRBV28
j_gene: TRBJ1-2
CDR3aa: CASSRDRVYGYTF

v_gene: TRBV5-1
j_gene: TRBJ2-3
CDR3aa: CASSVAGGPNTQYF

v_gene: TRBV27
j_gene: TRBJ2-2
CDR3aa: CASSLYTQNTGELFF

v_gene: TRBV7-2
j_gene: TRBJ2-5
CDR3aa: CASSPGPRGGKETQYF

v_gene: TRBV7-9
j_gene: TRBJ1-4
CDR3aa: CASSPWTGGEKLFF

v_gene: TRBV6-5
j_gene: TRBJ2-5
CDR3aa: CASSFGTVGTQYF

v_gene: TRBV20-1
j_gene: TRBJ1-5
CDR3aa: CSARALGYDQPQHF

v_gene: TRBV18
j_gene: TRBJ2-6
CDR3aa: CASSPPGSEGSNVLTF

v_gene: TRBV11-2
j_gene: TRBJ2-1
CDR3aa: CASSTSDQTYNEQFF

v_gene: TRBV10-3
j_gene: TRBJ2-7
CDR3aa: CAISDPTGRYYEQYF

v_gene: TRBV20-1
j_gene: TRBJ2-5
CDR3aa: CSARDYRGARETQYF

v_gene: TRBV5-1
j_gene: TRBJ2-1
CDR3aa: CASSVTLAGPYHEQFF

v_gene: TRBV11-2
j_gene: TRBJ2-3
CDR3aa: CASSRGLAGAADTQYF

v_gene: TRBV15
j_gene: TRBJ2-1
CDR3aa: CATSRVPRRLSYNEQFF

v_gene: TRBV11-2
j_gene: TRBJ2-5
CDR3aa: CASSPLGPKETQYF

v_gene: TRBV27
j_gene: TRBJ2-3
CDR3aa: CASAGLAVYTDTQYF

v_gene: TRBV7-2
j_gene: TRBJ2-7
CDR3aa: CASRPEPPQGLLGEQYF

v_gene: TRBV7-8
j_gene: TRBJ2-7
CDR3aa: CASSLVAGSYEQYF

v_gene: TRBV7-9
j_gene: TRBJ2-3
CDR3aa: CASSLVRGSTDTQYF

v_gene: TRBV5-1
j_gene: TRBJ1-1
CDR3aa: CASSPQAVPLNTEAFF

v_gene: TRBV6-5
j_gene: TRBJ2-7
CDR3aa: CASSYQDSSYEQYF

v_gene: TRBV24-1
j_gene: TRBJ2-3
CDR3aa: CATSDFSRDPTDTQYF

v_gene: TRBV19
j_gene: TRBJ2-7
CDR3aa: CASPTLGTPTYEQYF

v_gene: TRBV7-6
j_gene: TRBJ2-1
CDR3aa: CASSGWTGRNEQFF

v_gene: TRBV18
j_gene: TRBJ1-2
CDR3aa: CASSPPKTYTGVKGYTF

v_gene: TRBV19
j_gene: TRBJ1-2
CDR3aa: CASSAPGQGNYGYTF

v_gene: TRBV18
j_gene: TRBJ2-7
CDR3aa: CASSPRGEEQYF

v_gene: TRBV12-3/TRBV12-4
j_gene: TRBJ1-2
CDR3aa: CASSRQGRYGYTF

v_gene: TRBV18
j_gene: TRBJ2-7
CDR3aa: CASSPPAGYYEQYF

v_gene: TRBV4-3
j_gene: TRBJ1-2
CDR3aa: CASSQVNRGVDGYTF

v_gene: TRBV12-3/TRBV12-4
j_gene: TRBJ1-6
CDR3aa: CASSFGTGSNSPLHF

v_gene: TRBV12-3/TRBV12-4
j_gene: TRBJ1-1
CDR3aa: CASRLLAQLNTEAFF

v_gene: TRBV7-3
j_gene: TRBJ2-2
CDR3aa: CASSLTSQGPNTGELFF

v_gene: TRBV4-1
j_gene: TRBJ2-7
CDR3aa: CASSSPGLNAYEQYF

v_gene: TRBV7-2
j_gene: TRBJ2-1
CDR3aa: CASSPQAGSSYNEQFF

v_gene: TRBV2
j_gene: TRBJ2-7
CDR3aa: CASSARVSNSYEQYF

v_gene: TRBV19
j_gene: TRBJ1-3
CDR3aa: CASSIGRPASGNTIYF

v_gene: TRBV14
j_gene: TRBJ2-7
CDR3aa: CASSQVLRSDEQYF

v_gene: TRBV29-1
j_gene: TRBJ2-1
CDR3aa: CSDRTRGPKYNEQFF

v_gene: TRBV7-2
j_gene: TRBJ1-2
CDR3aa: CASSLSGFVYGYTF